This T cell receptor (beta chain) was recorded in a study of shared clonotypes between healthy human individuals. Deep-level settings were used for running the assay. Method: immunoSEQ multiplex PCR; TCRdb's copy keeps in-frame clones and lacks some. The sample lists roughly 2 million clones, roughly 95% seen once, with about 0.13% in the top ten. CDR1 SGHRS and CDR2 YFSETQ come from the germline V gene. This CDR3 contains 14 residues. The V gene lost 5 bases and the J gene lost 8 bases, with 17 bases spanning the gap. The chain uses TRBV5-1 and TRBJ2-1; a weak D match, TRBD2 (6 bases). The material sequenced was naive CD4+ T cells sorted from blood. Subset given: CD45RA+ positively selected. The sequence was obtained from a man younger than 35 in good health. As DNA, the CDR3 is TGCGCCAGCAGTTGGGCGGGATACAACCATGAGCAGTTCTTC. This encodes CASSWAGYNHEQFF.